Below are 30 T cell receptor beta chains sequenced from a single sample in a study of regulatory T cells in long-lasting Graves disease. As for time point: persistent/refractory GD, antithyroid drugs over 5 years with positive TRAb. The TCR library was prepared using RNA isolated from PBMCs. TCR beta libraries were built with iRepertoire HTBI primers and Arm-PCR of CDR3 regions. TCRdb reprocessed the multiplex PCR reads with MiXCR, giving one entry per CDR3 protein. The data show about 470,000 distinct CDR3 sequences, under 25% seen once. Specimen: peripheral blood mononuclear cells (PBMCs), collected when the disease was refractory, from a patient treated with antithyroid drugs. These receptors all come from a female donor with Graves disease.

This clonotype showed up many times. The J gene is TRBJ2-7, the V gene TRBV6-5; D is unclear. The germline V gene has CDR1 MNHEY and CDR2 SVGAGI. Trimming pared 4 bases from V and 2 bases from J, leaving 15 bases between. The CDR3 is made up of 15 amino acids. DNA of the CDR3: TGTGCCAGCAGTTTTGTCCTCAAGTCGGCCTACGAGCAGTACTTC. As protein: CASSFVLKSAYEQYF.

This chain connects TRBV9 to TRBJ1-4; no definite D call. Trimming left V 4 bases short and J 3 bases short, with 10 bases between. Germline V gene lookup returns CDR1 SGDLS and CDR2 YYNGEE. The CDR3 consists of 14 residues. CDR3 amino acids: CASSHIASNEKLFF. In DNA, the CDR3 is TGTGCCAGCAGCCATATTGCCTCTAATGAAAAACTGTTTTTT.

This clonotype was observed at least ten times. V is TRBV12-3 or TRBV12-4 and J is TRBJ1-1, with D uncertain. The CDR3 length is 16 residues. V lost 3 bases, J lost 2 bases, and 16 bases lay in between. CDR3 loop: CASSFLVSGPNTEAFF. The CDR3, as DNA: TGTGCCAGCAGTTTCCTCGTCTCGGGCCCAAACACTGAAGCTTTCTTT.

The V and J genes are TRBV7-9 and TRBJ2-7, with 10 bases matching TRBD1. The J segment lost 9 bases and the V segment lost 1 base, leaving 9 bases of the junction unmatched. Germline CDR1 SEHNR, CDR2 FQNEAQ (reference sequence). This CDR3 contains 15 residues. The CDR3 region is CASSLGGMTGGTQYF. CDR3 coding DNA: TGTGCCAGCAGCTTAGGGGGGATGACAGGGGGCACGCAGTACTTC.

This clonotype was counted ten times or more. The rearrangement links TRBV11-2 to TRBJ1-2, with 7 positions matching TRBD1. CDR1 SGHAT and CDR2 FQNNGV come from the germline V gene. V shed 8 bases and J 8 bases; nucleotides not matched to a gene: 11. The CDR3 runs to 13 residues. The CDR3 spells CASRRTGSWGYTF. CDR3 coding DNA: TGTGCCAGCCGACGGACAGGCTCCTGGGGCTACACCTTC.

The genes are TRBV13 and TRBJ2-7; the match to TRBD2 covers 9 bases. V dropped 3 bases and J dropped 2; count of bases not matched to a gene: 11. The CDR3 covers 17 residues. Per the germline V gene, CDR1 is PRHDT and CDR2 is FYEKMQ (reference sequence). CDR3 region: CASSLGVRGRGTYEQYF. The CDR3 DNA is TGTGCCAGCAGCTTGGGTGTTCGCGGGAGGGGAACCTACGAGCAGTACTTC.

This clonotype came up many times. This chain uses TRBV7-9 with TRBJ1-1; D is uncertain. CDR3 length: 13 residues. Germline V gives CDR1 SEHNR, CDR2 FQNEAQ (reference sequence). V was pared by 4 bases and J by 1 base, with 7 bases between. The CDR3 region is CASSSFWNTEAFF. CDR3 in DNA: TGTGCCAGCAGCTCATTCTGGAACACTGAAGCTTTCTTT.

There are many counts of this clonotype. This rearrangement joins TRBV28 to TRBJ2-7, with 10 positions matching TRBD2. The CDR3 is 15 amino acids. V was clipped by 6 bases and J by 6 bases; unmatched bases: 11. Germline values: CDR1 MDHEN, CDR2 SYDVKM. The CDR3 nucleotides are TGTGCCAGCAGGCTAGCGGGAGCCCGTTCGGGCGAGCAGTACTTC. Amino acid sequence: CASRLAGARSGEQYF. Variable domain in full (rest from reference TRBV28 and TRBJ2-7): DVKVTQSSRYLVKRTGEKVFLECVQDMDHENMFWYRQDPGLGLRLIYFSYDVKMKEKGDIPEGYSVSREKKERFSLILESASTNQTSMYLCASRLAGARSGEQYFGPGTRLTVT.

This clonotype was detected only a few times. V gene TRBV5-5 combines with J gene TRBJ2-7; tentatively, D is TRBD1 or TRBD2 (6 bases each). CDR1 SGHKS and CDR2 YYEKEE come from the germline V gene (reference sequence). Trimming left V 0 bases short and J 2 bases short, with 15 bases between. The CDR3 consists of 16 residues. The CDR3 nucleotides read TGTGCCAGCAGCTTGGATCGGGGGCGATTCACCTACGAGCAGTACTTC. Protein: CASSLDRGRFTYEQYF.

This clonotype has ten or more counts. The V call is TRBV3-1, the J call TRBJ2-5; 7 positions agree with TRBD2. CDR3 length: 16 residues. The germline gives CDR1 LGHDT, CDR2 YNNKEL (reference sequence). The V and J ends lost 1 base and 1 base, in that order; junction bases with no gene match: 6. The CDR3 bases are TGTGCCAGCAGCCAAGTTACGGGCGGGGGCCAAGAGACCCAGTACTTC. Amino acid sequence: CASSQVTGGGQETQYF.

The chain uses TRBV7-9 and TRBJ2-2; D unclear. CDR3 length equals 14 residues. Trimming removed 0 bases from V and 6 bases from J, with 8 bases in between. Germline V gene data show CDR1 as SEHNR and CDR2 as FQNEAQ (reference sequence). In DNA, the CDR3 is TGTGCCAGCAGCTTAGCAGGTCTGCCCGGGGAGCTGTTTTTT. Amino acids: CASSLAGLPGELFF.

This clonotype was detected ten times or more. This sequence joins TRBV28 and TRBJ2-7; 7 nucleotides match TRBD2. This CDR3 has 20 amino acids. The germline gives CDR1 MDHEN, CDR2 SYDVKM. J was trimmed by 4 bases and V by 2 bases; bases with no gene match: 23. The CDR3 sequence: CASSLTWWGGESSGPYEQYF. CDR3 DNA: TGTGCCAGCAGTTTAACGTGGTGGGGGGGAGAGAGTAGTGGGCCTTACGAGCAGTACTTC.

This clonotype has a count of ten or more. V is TRBV3-1 and J is TRBJ2-2, with a possible D match to TRBD1 (7 bases). The V gene's germline CDR1 is LGHDT and CDR2 YNNKEL (reference sequence). The CDR3 has 16 amino acids. V lost 4 bases to trimming and J lost 4 bases, with 16 bases between them. CDR3 region: CASSRGTAGATGELFF. The DNA for the CDR3 is TGTGCCAGCAGCCGCGGGACAGCCGGGGCCACCGGGGAGCTGTTTTTT. The entire variable domain, with the rest obtained from reference TRBV3-1 and TRBJ2-2, is as follows: DTAVSQTPKYLVTQMGNDKSIKCEQNLGHDTMYWYKQDSKKFLKIMFSYNNKELIINETVPNRFSPKSPDKAHLNLHINSLELGDSAVYFCASSRGTAGATGELFFGEGSRLTVL.

This clonotype was found a few times. V and J are TRBV18 and TRBJ1-6; D not resolved. The CDR3 has 15 amino acids. CDR1 is KGHSH and CDR2 is LQKENI in the germline V gene. Trimming pared 2 bases from V and 2 bases from J, leaving 7 bases between. CDR3 bases: TGTGCCAGCTCACCAGCCGGGGCCTATAATTCACCCCTCCACTTT. It codes for CASSPAGAYNSPLHF.

DNA of the CDR3: TGTGCCAGCAGCCAGGCCGGGACAGGGTTTATTGAGCAGTACTTC. Translating it yields CASSQAGTGFIEQYF. The V gene is TRBV14, the J gene TRBJ2-7; 9 positions match TRBD1. CDR1 is SGHDN and CDR2 is FVKESK in the germline V gene. V trimming: 3 bases; J trimming: 7 bases; junction bases outside the gene matches: 10. The CDR3 is made up of 15 amino acids.

V and J are TRBV5-1 and TRBJ2-6, with D perhaps given as TRBD1 or TRBD2 (5 bases each). Looked up from germline, CDR1 is SGHRS and CDR2 is YFSETQ. This CDR3 has 18 amino acids. Trimming removed 1 base from V and 2 bases from J, with 16 bases in between. The chain's CDR3 is CASSLYTGRLTGANVLTF. For the CDR3, the DNA is TGCGCCAGCAGCTTGTATACGGGGCGTTTAACTGGGGCCAACGTCCTGACTTTC.

This clonotype showed up just once. The rearrangement joins TRBV27 to TRBJ2-3; weak D call: TRBD2 (5 bases). Germline-derived CDR1 and CDR2 are MNHEY and SMNVEV (reference sequence). The CDR3 runs 16 residues. The V and J ends lost 6 bases and 5 bases respectively, with 21 bases between them. The CDR3 coding sequence is TGTGCCAGCAGGAAAATCCGGACTTTTGAGAGAGATACGCAGTATTTT. Translation gives CASRKIRTFERDTQYF.

This clonotype was counted between two and nine times. This rearrangement joins TRBV6-1 to TRBJ2-7; 8 nucleotides line up with TRBD2. Germline assignment: CDR1 MNHNS and CDR2 SASEGT. J gave up 2 bases and V 5 bases, and 11 bases lay outside the gene matches. The CDR3 totals 16 residues. CDR3 protein: CASSPLRGLVTYEQYF. The CDR3 DNA is TGTGCCAGCAGTCCGCTTCGGGGACTAGTAACCTACGAGCAGTACTTC.

This CDR3 is CSAGVGRDAGRPIYF. Written as DNA, the CDR3 is TGCAGTGCTGGAGTGGGGAGGGACGCCGGCCGGCCCATATATTTT. The V call is TRBV20-1, the J call TRBJ1-3; D might be TRBD1 (5 bases). Germline V gene sequence: CDR1 DFQATT, CDR2 SNEGSKA (reference sequence). The CDR3 runs 15 residues. The ends were cut back, 5 bases at V and 11 bases at J, with 25 bases in the middle.

The sample holds many counts of this clonotype. The V and J genes are TRBV30 and TRBJ1-6, with D tentatively TRBD1 (5 bases). V was trimmed by 1 base and J by 10 bases, leaving 8 bases between them. Germline CDR1 and CDR2: GTSNPN and SVGIG (reference sequence). The CDR3 runs 12 residues. Written as DNA, the CDR3 is TGTGCCTGGAGTGAGGGGAGATCACCCCTCCACTTT. Its translation: CAWSEGRSPLHF.

This clonotype appeared a few times. The chain uses TRBV5-1 and TRBJ2-7, with 11 bases lining up with TRBD2. The CDR3 consists of 17 residues. J gave up 3 bases and V 4 bases, and 12 bases lay outside the gene matches. Germline lookup yields CDR1 SGHRS and CDR2 YFSETQ. The CDR3 bases are TGCGCCAGCAGCCTCGCGACTAGCGGGACCCCCCTCTACGAGCAGTACTTC. Amino acid sequence: CASSLATSGTPLYEQYF.

The J gene is TRBJ2-1, the V gene TRBV6-2 or TRBV6-3; 10 positions agree with TRBD2. J was trimmed by 10 bases and V by 0 bases; bases with no gene match: 6. Germline V CDR1 and CDR2: MNHEY, SVGEGT. The CDR3 is made up of 15 amino acids. The CDR3 bases are TGTGCCAGCAGTTACTCGGGTAGCGGGAGGTTAGAGCAGTTCTTC. It specifies CASSYSGSGRLEQFF.

At least ten counts were recorded for this clonotype. The chain recombines TRBV12-3 or TRBV12-4 with TRBJ2-4; D not certain. The CDR3 spans 15 residues. V lost 5 bases and J lost 0, with 11 bases in between. The CDR3 DNA sequence: TGTGCCAGCAGTCGCGGTGAGCTAGCCAAAAACATTCAGTACTTC. Residues: CASSRGELAKNIQYF.

The table lists this clonotype with many counts. The V call is TRBV28, the J call TRBJ2-5, with a weak D call TRBD1 (6 bases). Trimming took off 10 bases at V and 5 bases at J, with 14 bases between the two ends. Germline values: CDR1 MDHEN, CDR2 SYDVKM. This CDR3 spans 12 amino acids. The CDR3 reads CAISTGMETQYF. CDR3 DNA sequence: TGTGCCATCTCGACAGGCATGGAGACCCAGTACTTC.

V and J are TRBV5-5 and TRBJ1-1; the D is unclear. Looked up from germline, CDR1 is SGHKS and CDR2 is YYEKEE (reference sequence). V was pared by 2 bases and J by 4 bases, with 9 bases between. The CDR3 spans 13 residues. This chain's CDR3 is CASSLGWSTEAFF. The CDR3 nucleotides are TGTGCCAGCAGCTTAGGGTGGAGCACTGAAGCTTTCTTT.

This clonotype was counted ten times or more. The V and J genes are TRBV28 and TRBJ1-4; possibly TRBD1 for D (5 bases). V was clipped by 5 bases and J by 7 bases, with 14 bases between them. Germline V gives CDR1 MDHEN, CDR2 SYDVKM. The CDR3 length is 14 residues. In nucleotides, the CDR3 is TGTGCCAGCAGTCCCCGGACTGGGGGTGAAAAACTGTTTTTT. As protein: CASSPRTGGEKLFF.

CDR3 sequence: CASSTTGLNTEAFF. Here the CDR3 DNA reads TGTGCCAGTAGTACGACAGGTCTGAACACTGAAGCTTTCTTT. The chain joins TRBV19 to TRBJ1-1; maybe TRBD1 (6 bases). Trimming removed 4 bases from V and 0 bases from J, with 9 bases in between. The germline gives CDR1 LNHDA, CDR2 SQIVND (reference sequence). The CDR3 is 14 amino acids. The full variable domain, rest sourced from reference TRBV19 and TRBJ1-1, is DGGITQSPKYLFRKEGQNVTLSCEQNLNHDAMYWYRQDPGQGLRLIYYSQIVNDFQKGDIAEGYSVSREKKESFPLTVTSAQKNPTAFYLCASSTTGLNTEAFFGQGTRLTVV.

This clonotype was counted many times. V is TRBV20-1 and J is TRBJ1-4; 10 positions match TRBD1. The CDR3 covers 15 residues. Germline lookup yields CDR1 DFQATT and CDR2 SNEGSKA (reference sequence). V shed 5 bases and J 4 bases; nucleotides not matched to a gene: 7. The CDR3 coding sequence is TGCAGTGCTTTAGGACAGGGGGATGGTAATGAAAAACTGTTTTTT. Protein product: CSALGQGDGNEKLFF.

The J gene is TRBJ1-4, the V gene TRBV15; D may be TRBD1 (5 bases). The CDR3 spans 15 residues. The germline V gene has CDR1 LNHNV and CDR2 YYDKDF (reference sequence). V dropped 0 bases and J dropped 4 bases, with 9 bases sitting between them. The CDR3 loop is CATSREGRRNEKLFF. CDR3 in DNA: TGTGCCACCAGCAGAGAGGGGCGCCGTAATGAAAAACTGTTTTTT.

This clonotype was picked up a small number of times. The chain has TRBV7-2 and TRBJ2-2, with TRBD2 as a possible D gene (6 bases). V lost 1 base, J lost 5 bases, and 11 bases lay in between. Germline CDR1 reads SGHTA; CDR2 reads FQGNSA. The CDR3 contains 15 residues. Here the CDR3 reads CASSLGDFLTGELFF. The CDR3 DNA reads as TGTGCCAGCAGCTTAGGGGACTTTCTGACCGGGGAGCTGTTTTTT.